The rows below give T cell receptor beta chains drawn from one sample of a study of shared clonotypes between healthy human individuals. Only in-frame clones appear in the TCRdb table, and some are missing; sequencing was by immunoSEQ multiplex PCR. The sample includes approximately 2.4 million clones, around 95% of them seen just once. The sample consisted of naive CD4+ T cells sorted from blood. The receptors were sampled from a man aged 18 to 29 in good health. CDR3s include the opening cysteine and the closing phenylalanine or tryptophan. The order of the fields is J gene, D gene, V gene, clone size, CDR3 DNA, CDR3 protein. The D gene is left open where the match is weak. Some rows mark clone size as missing; the rest say once, few, many or name a class of expanded clone.

J: TRBJ2-1
D: TRBD2
V: TRBV6-1
size: -
DNA: TGTGCCAGCAGGACTCTAGCGGGGGGAGACAATGAGCAGTTCTTC
CDR3: CASRTLAGGDNEQFF

J: TRBJ2-5
D: -
V: TRBV7-9
size: -
DNA: TGTGCCAGCAGCTTCGGGACACTCGGCGGCGAGACCCAGTACTTC
CDR3: CASSFGTLGGETQYF

J: TRBJ2-2
D: -
V: TRBV5-4
size: -
DNA: TGTGCCAGCAGCTTGGACCCGACAGGATCGAACACCGGGGAGCTGTTTTTT
CDR3: CASSLDPTGSNTGELFF

J: TRBJ2-2
D: -
V: TRBV30
size: -
DNA: TGTGCCTGGAGTGTGTGGGTCACCGGGGAGCTGTTTTTT
CDR3: CAWSVWVTGELFF

J: TRBJ1-6
D: TRBD1
V: TRBV6-1
size: once
DNA: TGTGCCAGCAGTGAAGGGACAGGGTTCGGTTCACCCCTCCACTTT
CDR3: CASSEGTGFGSPLHF

J: TRBJ1-1
D: -
V: TRBV7-2
size: -
DNA: TGTGCCAGCAGCTTAGGGACAGAGAACACTGAAGCTTTCTTT
CDR3: CASSLGTENTEAFF

J: TRBJ1-4
D: TRBD1
V: TRBV7-6
size: -
DNA: TGTGCCAGCAGCTTGGGGACAGGGGAGGAAAAACTGTTTTTT
CDR3: CASSLGTGEEKLFF

J: TRBJ2-1
D: -
V: TRBV9
size: -
DNA: TGTGCCAGCAGCGTGCTAACGGGTCCCTACAATGAGCAGTTCTTC
CDR3: CASSVLTGPYNEQFF

J: TRBJ1-2
D: -
V: TRBV27
size: -
DNA: TGTGCCAGCAGTTTATCGAGGACGGGCTATGGCTACACCTTC
CDR3: CASSLSRTGYGYTF

J: TRBJ1-3
D: -
V: TRBV7-2
size: -
DNA: TGTGCCAGCAGCTTTAAGGGGGCTGGAAACACCATATATTTT
CDR3: CASSFKGAGNTIYF

J: TRBJ1-1
D: -
V: TRBV30
size: -
DNA: TGTGCCTGGACGATGACGGGGACTGAAGCTTTCTTT
CDR3: CAWTMTGTEAFF

J: TRBJ1-2
D: TRBD1
V: TRBV2
size: -
DNA: TGTGCCAGCAGTGTAGAGGACAGGGCTGCTTATGGCTACACCTTC
CDR3: CASSVEDRAAYGYTF

J: TRBJ2-7
D: TRBD2
V: TRBV6-1
size: -
DNA: TGTGCCAGCAGTGAAGCGGCGACTAGCGCCTACGAGCAGTACTTC
CDR3: CASSEAATSAYEQYF

J: TRBJ2-3
D: TRBD1
V: TRBV2
size: -
DNA: TGTGCCAGCAATTCCAGGGGCACAGGGGGCAGGACAGATACGCAGTATTTT
CDR3: CASNSRGTGGRTDTQYF

J: TRBJ2-1
D: TRBD1
V: TRBV18
size: -
DNA: TGTGCCAGCTCACCAGACAGGGTAGTTGATGAGCAGTTCTTC
CDR3: CASSPDRVVDEQFF

J: TRBJ1-1
D: -
V: TRBV18
size: -
DNA: TGTGCCAGCTCACCACGACAGACGGATACGAACACTGAAGCTTTCTTT
CDR3: CASSPRQTDTNTEAFF

J: TRBJ1-1
D: TRBD1
V: TRBV19
size: -
DNA: TGTGCCAGTAGTACTTACAGGGGAGGGAGCACTGAAGCTTTCTTT
CDR3: CASSTYRGGSTEAFF

J: TRBJ2-5
D: -
V: TRBV19
size: -
DNA: TGTGCCAGTAGGCCCGGGTCGGGTGAGACCCAGTACTTC
CDR3: CASRPGSGETQYF